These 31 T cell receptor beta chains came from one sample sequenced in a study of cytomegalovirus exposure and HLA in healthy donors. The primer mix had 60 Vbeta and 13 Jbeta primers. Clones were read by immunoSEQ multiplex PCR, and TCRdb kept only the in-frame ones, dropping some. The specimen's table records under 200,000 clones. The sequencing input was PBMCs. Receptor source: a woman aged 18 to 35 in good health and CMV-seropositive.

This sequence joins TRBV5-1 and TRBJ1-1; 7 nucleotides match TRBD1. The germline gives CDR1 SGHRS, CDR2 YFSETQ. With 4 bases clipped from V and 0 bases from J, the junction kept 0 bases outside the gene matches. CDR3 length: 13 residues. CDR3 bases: TGCGCCAGCAGCACAGGGGTGAACACTGAAGCTTTCTTT. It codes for CASSTGVNTEAFF.

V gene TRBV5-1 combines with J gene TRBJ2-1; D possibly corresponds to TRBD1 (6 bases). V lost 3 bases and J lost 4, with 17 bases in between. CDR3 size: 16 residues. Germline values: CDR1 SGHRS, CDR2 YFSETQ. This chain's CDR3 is CASSYLQGGGYNEQFF. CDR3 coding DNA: TGCGCCAGCAGCTATCTACAGGGTGGTGGGTACAATGAGCAGTTCTTC.

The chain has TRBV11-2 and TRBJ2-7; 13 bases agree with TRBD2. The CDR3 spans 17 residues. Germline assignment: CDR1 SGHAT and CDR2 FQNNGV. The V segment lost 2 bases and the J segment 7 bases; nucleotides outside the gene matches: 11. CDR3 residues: CASSLLPPLAGGNEQYF. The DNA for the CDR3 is TGTGCCAGCAGCTTACTCCCTCCACTAGCGGGAGGGAATGAGCAGTACTTC.

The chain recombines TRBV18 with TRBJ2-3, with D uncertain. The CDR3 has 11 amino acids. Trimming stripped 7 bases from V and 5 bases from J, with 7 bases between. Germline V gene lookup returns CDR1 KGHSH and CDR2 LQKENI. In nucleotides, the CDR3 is TGTGCCAGCTACTCCTTAGATACGCAGTATTTT. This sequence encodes CASYSLDTQYF.

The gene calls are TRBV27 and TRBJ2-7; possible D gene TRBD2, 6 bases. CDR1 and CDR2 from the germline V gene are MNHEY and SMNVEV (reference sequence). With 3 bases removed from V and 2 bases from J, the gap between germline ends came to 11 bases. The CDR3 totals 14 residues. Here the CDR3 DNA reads TGTGCCAGCAGTTTTTCGGCGGGACCCTACGAGCAGTACTTC. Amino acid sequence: CASSFSAGPYEQYF.

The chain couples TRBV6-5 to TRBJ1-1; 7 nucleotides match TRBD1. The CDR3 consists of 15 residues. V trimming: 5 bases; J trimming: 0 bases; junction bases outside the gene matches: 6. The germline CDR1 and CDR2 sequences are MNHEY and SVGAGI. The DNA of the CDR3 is TGTGCCAGCAGTATAGGGGGCGCAGTGAACACTGAAGCTTTCTTT. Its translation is CASSIGGAVNTEAFF.

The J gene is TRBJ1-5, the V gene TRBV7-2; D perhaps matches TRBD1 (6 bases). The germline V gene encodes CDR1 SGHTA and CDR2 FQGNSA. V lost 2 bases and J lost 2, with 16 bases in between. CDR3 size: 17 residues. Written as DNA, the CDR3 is TGTGCCAGCAGCTTAATCCTGGGGGCGGGGGGCAATCAGCCCCAGCATTTT. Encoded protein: CASSLILGAGGNQPQHF.

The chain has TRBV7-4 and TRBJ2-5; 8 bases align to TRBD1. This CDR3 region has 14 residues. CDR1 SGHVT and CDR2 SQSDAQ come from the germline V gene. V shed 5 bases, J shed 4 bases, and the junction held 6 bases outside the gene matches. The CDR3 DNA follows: TGTGCCAGCAGCAACAGGGGGAATTTAGAGACCCAGTACTTC. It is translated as CASSNRGNLETQYF.

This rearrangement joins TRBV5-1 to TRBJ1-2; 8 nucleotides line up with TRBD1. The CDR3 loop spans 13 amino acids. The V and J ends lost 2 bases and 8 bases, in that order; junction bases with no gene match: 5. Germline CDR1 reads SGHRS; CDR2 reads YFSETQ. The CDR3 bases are TGCGCCAGCAGCTTTTCTCAGGGGGCGGGCTACACCTTC. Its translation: CASSFSQGAGYTF.

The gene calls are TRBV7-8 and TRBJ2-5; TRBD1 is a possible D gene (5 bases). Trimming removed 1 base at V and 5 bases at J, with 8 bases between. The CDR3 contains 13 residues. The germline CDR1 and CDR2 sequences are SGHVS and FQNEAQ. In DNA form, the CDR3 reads TGTGCCAGCAGCTTAGGACAGACGGAGACCCAGTACTTC. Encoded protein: CASSLGQTETQYF.

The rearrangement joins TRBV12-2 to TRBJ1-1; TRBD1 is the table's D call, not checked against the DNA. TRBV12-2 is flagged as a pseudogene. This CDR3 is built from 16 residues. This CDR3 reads CASRLKQGSGNTEAFF. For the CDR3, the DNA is TGTGCAAGTCGCCTTAAACAGGGGTCGGGAAACACTGAAGCTTTCTTT.

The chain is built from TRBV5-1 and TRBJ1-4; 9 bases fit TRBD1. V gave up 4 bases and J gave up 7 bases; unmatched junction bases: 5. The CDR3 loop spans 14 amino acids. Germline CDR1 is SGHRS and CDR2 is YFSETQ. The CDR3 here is CASSPGQGSEKLFF. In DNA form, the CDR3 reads TGCGCCAGCAGCCCGGGACAGGGTAGTGAAAAACTGTTTTTT.

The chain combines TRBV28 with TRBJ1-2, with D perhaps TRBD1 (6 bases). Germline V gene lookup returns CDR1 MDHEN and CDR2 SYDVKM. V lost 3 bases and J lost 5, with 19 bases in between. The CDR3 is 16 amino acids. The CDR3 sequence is CASSLVDSTGLYGYTF. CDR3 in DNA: TGTGCCAGCAGTTTGGTAGATTCGACAGGCCTTTATGGCTACACCTTC.

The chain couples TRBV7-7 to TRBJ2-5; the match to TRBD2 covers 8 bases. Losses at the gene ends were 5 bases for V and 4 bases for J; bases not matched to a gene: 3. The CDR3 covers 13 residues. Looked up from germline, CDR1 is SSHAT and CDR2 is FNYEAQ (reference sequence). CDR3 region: CASSAGGRETQYF. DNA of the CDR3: TGTGCCAGCAGCGCGGGAGGACGAGAGACCCAGTACTTC.

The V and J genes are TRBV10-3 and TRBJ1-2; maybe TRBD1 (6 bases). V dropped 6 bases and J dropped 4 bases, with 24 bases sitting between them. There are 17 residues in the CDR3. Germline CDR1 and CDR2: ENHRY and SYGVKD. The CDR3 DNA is TGTGCCATCAGGCGCGCACAGATCAATGACAGGACCTATGGCTACACCTTC. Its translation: CAIRRAQINDRTYGYTF.

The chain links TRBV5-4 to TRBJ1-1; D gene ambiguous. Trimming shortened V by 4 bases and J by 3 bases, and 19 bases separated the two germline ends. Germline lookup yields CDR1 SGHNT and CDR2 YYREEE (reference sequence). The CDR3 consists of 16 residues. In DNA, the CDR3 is TGTGCCAGCAGCGAAAATCGAGACGGGGATGACACTGAAGCTTTCTTT. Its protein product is CASSENRDGDDTEAFF.

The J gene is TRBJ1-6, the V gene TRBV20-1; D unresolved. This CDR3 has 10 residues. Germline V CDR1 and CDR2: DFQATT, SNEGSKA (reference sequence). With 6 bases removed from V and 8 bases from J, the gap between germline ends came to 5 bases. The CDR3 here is CSAGDSPLHF. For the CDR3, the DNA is TGCAGTGCCGGGGATTCACCCCTCCACTTT.

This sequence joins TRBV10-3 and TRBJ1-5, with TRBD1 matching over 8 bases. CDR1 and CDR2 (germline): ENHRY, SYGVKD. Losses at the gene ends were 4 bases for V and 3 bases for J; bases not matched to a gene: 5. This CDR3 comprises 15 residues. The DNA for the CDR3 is TGTGCCATCAGTGGAGGACAGGGCCACAATCAGCCCCAGCATTTT. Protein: CAISGGQGHNQPQHF.

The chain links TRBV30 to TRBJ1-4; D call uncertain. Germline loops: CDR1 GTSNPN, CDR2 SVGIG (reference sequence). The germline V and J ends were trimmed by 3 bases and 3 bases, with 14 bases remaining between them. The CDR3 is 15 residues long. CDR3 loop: CAWSGRLAANEKLFF. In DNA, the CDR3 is TGTGCCTGGAGCGGAAGGCTGGCGGCTAATGAAAAACTGTTTTTT.

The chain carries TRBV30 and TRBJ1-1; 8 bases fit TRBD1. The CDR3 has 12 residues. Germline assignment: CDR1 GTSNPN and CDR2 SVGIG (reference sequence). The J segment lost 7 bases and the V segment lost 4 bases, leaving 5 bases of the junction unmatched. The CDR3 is CAWNDRGGEAFF. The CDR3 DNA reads TGTGCCTGGAACGACAGGGGAGGTGAAGCTTTCTTT.

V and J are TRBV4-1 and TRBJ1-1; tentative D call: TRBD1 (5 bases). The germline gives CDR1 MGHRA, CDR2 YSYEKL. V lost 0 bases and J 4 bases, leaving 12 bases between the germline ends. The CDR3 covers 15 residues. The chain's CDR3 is CASSQDLQGGTEAFF. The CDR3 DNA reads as TGCGCCAGCAGCCAAGATCTTCAGGGAGGCACTGAAGCTTTCTTT.

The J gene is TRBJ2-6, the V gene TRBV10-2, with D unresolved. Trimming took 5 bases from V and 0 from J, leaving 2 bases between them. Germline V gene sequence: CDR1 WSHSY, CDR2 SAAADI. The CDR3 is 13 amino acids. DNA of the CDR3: TGCGCCAGCAGTCTCTCTGGGGCCAACGTCCTGACTTTC. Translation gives CASSLSGANVLTF.

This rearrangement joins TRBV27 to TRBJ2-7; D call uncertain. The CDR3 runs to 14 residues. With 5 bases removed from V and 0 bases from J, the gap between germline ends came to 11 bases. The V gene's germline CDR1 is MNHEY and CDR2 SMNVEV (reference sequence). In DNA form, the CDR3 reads TGTGCCAGCAGTACCGCGAGGAGCTCCTACGAGCAGTACTTC. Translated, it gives CASSTARSSYEQYF.

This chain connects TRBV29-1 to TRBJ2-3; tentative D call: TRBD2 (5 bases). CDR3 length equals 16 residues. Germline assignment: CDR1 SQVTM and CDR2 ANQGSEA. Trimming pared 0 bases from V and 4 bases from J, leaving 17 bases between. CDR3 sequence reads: CSVEDRFEGSADTQYF. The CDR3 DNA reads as TGCAGCGTTGAAGATCGGTTTGAGGGATCCGCAGATACGCAGTATTTT.

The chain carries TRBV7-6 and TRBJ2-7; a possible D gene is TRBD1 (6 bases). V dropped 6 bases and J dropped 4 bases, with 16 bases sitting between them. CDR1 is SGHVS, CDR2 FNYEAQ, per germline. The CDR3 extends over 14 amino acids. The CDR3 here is CASSKGDGRYEQYF. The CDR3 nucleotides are TGTGCCAGCAGTAAGGGGGACGGAAGATACGAGCAGTACTTC.

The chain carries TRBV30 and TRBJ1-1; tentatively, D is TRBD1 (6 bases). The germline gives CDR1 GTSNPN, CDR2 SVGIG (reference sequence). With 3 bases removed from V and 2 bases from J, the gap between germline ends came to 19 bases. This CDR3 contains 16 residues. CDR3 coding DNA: TGTGCCTGGAGCCTCCGCGGGTCAGGGGTTAACACTGAAGCTTTCTTT. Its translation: CAWSLRGSGVNTEAFF.

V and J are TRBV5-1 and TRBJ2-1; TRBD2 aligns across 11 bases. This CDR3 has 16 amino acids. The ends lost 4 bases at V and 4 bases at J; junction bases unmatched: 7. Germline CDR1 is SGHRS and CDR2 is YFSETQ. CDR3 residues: CASSPVLAGGYNEQFF. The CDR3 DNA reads TGCGCCAGCAGCCCCGTTCTAGCGGGAGGTTACAATGAGCAGTTCTTC.

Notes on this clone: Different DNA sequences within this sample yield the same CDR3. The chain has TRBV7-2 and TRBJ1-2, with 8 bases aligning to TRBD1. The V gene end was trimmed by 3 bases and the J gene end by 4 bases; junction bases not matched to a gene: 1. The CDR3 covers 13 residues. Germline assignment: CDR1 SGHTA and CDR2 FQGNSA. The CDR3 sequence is CASSLGQVYGYTF. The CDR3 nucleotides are TGTGCCAGCAGCTTGGGACAGGTCTATGGCTACACCTTC.

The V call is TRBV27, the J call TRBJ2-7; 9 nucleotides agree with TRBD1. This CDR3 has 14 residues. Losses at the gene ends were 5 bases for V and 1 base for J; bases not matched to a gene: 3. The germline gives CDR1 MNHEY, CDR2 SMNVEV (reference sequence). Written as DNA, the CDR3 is TGTGCCAGCAGTCTGGGACAGGGATCCTACGAGCAGTACTTC. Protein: CASSLGQGSYEQYF.

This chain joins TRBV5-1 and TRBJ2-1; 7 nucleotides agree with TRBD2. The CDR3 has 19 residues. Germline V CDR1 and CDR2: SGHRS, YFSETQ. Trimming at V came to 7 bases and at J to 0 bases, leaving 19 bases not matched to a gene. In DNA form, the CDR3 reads TGCGCCAGCTGTAAGGGATGGAGCGGGATCCCTAGCTCCTACAATGAGCAGTTCTTC. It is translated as CASCKGWSGIPSSYNEQFF.

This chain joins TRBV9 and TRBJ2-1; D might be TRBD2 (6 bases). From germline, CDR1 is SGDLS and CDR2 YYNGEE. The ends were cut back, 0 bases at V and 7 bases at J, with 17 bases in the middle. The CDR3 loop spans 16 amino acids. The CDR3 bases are TGTGCCAGCAGCGTAGGGACGGGAGCTATCGGGAATGAGCAGTTCTTC. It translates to CASSVGTGAIGNEQFF.